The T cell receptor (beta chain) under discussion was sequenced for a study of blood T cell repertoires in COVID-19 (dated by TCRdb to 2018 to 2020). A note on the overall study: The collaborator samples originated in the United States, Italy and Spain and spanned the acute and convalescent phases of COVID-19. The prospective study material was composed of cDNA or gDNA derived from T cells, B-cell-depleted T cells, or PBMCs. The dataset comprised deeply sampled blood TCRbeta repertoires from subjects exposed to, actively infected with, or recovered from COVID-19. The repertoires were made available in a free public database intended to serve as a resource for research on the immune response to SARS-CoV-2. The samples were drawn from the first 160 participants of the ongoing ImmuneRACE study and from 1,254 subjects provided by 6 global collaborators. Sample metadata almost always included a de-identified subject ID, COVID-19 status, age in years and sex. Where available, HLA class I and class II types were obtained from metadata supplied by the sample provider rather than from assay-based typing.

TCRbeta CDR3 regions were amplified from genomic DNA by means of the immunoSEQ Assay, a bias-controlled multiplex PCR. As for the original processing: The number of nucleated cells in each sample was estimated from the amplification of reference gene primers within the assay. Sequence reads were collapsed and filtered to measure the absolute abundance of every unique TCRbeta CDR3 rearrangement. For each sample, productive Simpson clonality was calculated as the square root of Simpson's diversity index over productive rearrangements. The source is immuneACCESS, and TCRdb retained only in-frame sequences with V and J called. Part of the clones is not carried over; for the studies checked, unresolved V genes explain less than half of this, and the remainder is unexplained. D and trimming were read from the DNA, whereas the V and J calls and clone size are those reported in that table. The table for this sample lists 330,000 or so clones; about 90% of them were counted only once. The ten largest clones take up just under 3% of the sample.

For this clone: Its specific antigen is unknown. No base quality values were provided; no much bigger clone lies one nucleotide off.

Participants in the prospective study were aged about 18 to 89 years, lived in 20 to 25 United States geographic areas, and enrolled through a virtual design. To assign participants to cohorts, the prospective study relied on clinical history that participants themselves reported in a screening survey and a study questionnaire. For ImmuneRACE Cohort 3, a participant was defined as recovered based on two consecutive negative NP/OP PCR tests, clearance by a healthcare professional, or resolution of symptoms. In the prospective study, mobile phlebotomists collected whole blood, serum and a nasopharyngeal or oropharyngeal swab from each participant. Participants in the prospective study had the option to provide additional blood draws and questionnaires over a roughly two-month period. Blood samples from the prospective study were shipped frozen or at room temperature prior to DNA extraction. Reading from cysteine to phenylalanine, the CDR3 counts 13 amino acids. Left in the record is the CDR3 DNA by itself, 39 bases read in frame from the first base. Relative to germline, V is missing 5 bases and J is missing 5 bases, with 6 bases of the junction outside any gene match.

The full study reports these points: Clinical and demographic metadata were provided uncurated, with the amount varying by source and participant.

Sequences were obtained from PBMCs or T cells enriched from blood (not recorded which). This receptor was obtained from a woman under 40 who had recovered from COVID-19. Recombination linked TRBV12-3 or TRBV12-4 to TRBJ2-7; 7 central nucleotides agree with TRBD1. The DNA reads TGTGCCAGCAGTCCGACAGGGTTCCACGAGCAGTACTTC. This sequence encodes CASSPTGFHEQYF.